Here is one T cell receptor beta chain with its context. The antigen remains unidentified. Using immunoSEQ multiplex PCR, the repertoire was profiled, and TCRdb retains in-frame clones only, with some absent. There are 150,000 or so clones in the sample; 81% occur only once, and roughly 2% lies in the top ten. This record comes from a study of cytotoxic CD8 clonotypes in ibrutinib-treated CLL. Across the whole study: IGHV unmutated under 18; relapsed/refractory 10 to 11; treatment-naive about 15.

Study outcomes and limitations: Progressing patients had sampling times that differed from those of sustained-remission patients.

Sequences were derived from PBMCs, sampled after 12 months of ibrutinib treatment. The TCR originated in a human donor with chronic lymphocytic leukemia.

CDR3 in amino acids: CASSSLTAAVHEKLFF. CDR3 in DNA: TGTGCCAGCAGCTCACTTACGGCCGCGGTCCATGAAAAACTGTTTTTT. This rearrangement joins TRBV7-8 to TRBJ1-4; no clear D. V was cut by 4 bases and J by 6 bases, with 18 bases left in between. This CDR3 region has 16 residues. Germline CDR1 is SGHVS and CDR2 is FQNEAQ.